The clone carrying this T cell receptor beta chain was counted only a few times. Its specificity is unknown. Tissue from the graft was processed to free its intraepithelial and lamina propria lymphocytes. The data originate from a study of graft-versus-host responses after intestinal transplantation. Study details: Grafts were multivisceral, liver-intestinal, or isolated intestinal. The study gave all recipients anti-thymocyte globulin induction, then tacrolimus and steroids for approximately three years.

Method: immunoSEQ multiplex PCR; TCRdb's copy keeps in-frame clones and lacks some. This sample has about 15,000 clones, with around 64% found just once. Findings and limits, study-wide: Early post-transplant falls in HvG clones accompanied the peak levels of circulating GvH clones.

The material was ileum tissue, obtained approximately 690 days after intestinal transplantation. The clonotype comes from a human patient who received an intestinal transplant, so some T cells may come from the graft donor.

The CDR3 DNA reads TGCGCCAGCAGCAGGGGGACAGATACGCAGTATTTT. Translation: CASSRGTDTQYF. The chain combines TRBV5-1 with TRBJ2-3, with D maybe TRBD1 (6 bases). Germline CDR1 SGHRS, CDR2 YFSETQ. V lost 4 bases and J 3 bases, leaving 6 bases between the germline ends. CDR3 length: 12 residues.